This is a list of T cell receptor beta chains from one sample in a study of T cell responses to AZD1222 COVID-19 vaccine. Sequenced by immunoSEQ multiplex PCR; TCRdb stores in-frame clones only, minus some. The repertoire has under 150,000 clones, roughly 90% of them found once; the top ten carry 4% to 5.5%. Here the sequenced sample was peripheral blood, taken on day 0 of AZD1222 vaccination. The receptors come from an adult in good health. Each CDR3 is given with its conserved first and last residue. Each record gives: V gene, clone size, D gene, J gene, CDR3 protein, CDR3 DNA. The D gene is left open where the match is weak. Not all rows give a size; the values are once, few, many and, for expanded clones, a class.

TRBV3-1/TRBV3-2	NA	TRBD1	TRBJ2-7	CASGDSVYEQYF	TGTGCCAGCGGGGACAGCGTCTACGAGCAGTACTTC
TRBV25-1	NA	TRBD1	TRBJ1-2	CASSESRAGGVYGYTF	TGTGCCAGCAGTGAATCAAGGGCAGGGGGCGTCTATGGCTACACCTTC
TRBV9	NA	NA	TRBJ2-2	CASSVEAPGELFF	TGTGCCAGCAGCGTAGAGGCTCCCGGGGAGCTGTTTTTT
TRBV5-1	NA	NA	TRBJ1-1	CASSSGGALYTEAFF	TGCGCCAGCAGCTCGGGAGGGGCCTTGTACACTGAAGCTTTCTTT
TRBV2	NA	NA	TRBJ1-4	CASSARGGEKLFF	TGTGCCAGCAGTGCGAGGGGCGGGGAAAAACTGTTTTTT
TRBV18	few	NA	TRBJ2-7	CASSPGRYEQYF	TGTGCCAGCTCACCTGGGCGGTACGAGCAGTACTTC
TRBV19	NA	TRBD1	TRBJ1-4	CASSGGYRQGGNEKLFF	TGTGCCAGTAGCGGGGGATACCGACAGGGAGGTAATGAAAAACTGTTTTTT
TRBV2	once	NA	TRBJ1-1	CASNGGYTEAFF	TGTGCCAGCAACGGGGGATACACTGAAGCTTTCTTT
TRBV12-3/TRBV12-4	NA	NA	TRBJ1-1	CASSYPEAFF	TGTGCCAGCAGTTATCCGGAGGCTTTCTTT
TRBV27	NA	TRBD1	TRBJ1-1	CASSFNRGPNTEAFF	TGTGCCAGCAGTTTCAACAGGGGTCCGAACACTGAAGCTTTCTTT
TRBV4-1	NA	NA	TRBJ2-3	CASSQASGSLRDTQYF	TGCGCCAGCAGCCAAGCCAGCGGGTCCCTTCGAGATACGCAGTATTTT
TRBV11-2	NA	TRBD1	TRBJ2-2	CASRSIMDRLNTGELFF	TGTGCCAGCAGGAGTATTATGGACAGGCTGAACACCGGGGAGCTGTTTTTT
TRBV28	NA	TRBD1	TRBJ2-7	CASSETGRSYEQYF	TGTGCCAGCAGTGAGACAGGGCGCTCCTACGAGCAGTACTTC
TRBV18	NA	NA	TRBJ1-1	CASSLQTKDTEAFF	TGTGCCAGCTCACTCCAAACAAAGGACACTGAAGCTTTCTTT
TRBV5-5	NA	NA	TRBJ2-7	CASSLSQVEGYEQYF	TGTGCCAGCAGCTTATCGCAAGTGGAGGGATACGAGCAGTACTTC
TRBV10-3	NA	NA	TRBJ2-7	CAISEVGGSSYEQYF	TGTGCCATCAGTGAGGTCGGCGGTAGCTCCTACGAGCAGTACTTC
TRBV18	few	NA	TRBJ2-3	CASSPSSSDTQYF	TGTGCCAGCTCACCCAGCAGTTCAGATACGCAGTATTTT
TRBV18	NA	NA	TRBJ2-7	CASSPGPSYEQYF	TGTGCCAGCTCACCGGGGCCGTCCTACGAGCAGTACTTC
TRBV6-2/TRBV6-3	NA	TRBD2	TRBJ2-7	CASSYSPGTSGYEQYF	TGTGCCAGCAGTTACTCTCCCGGTACTAGCGGATACGAGCAGTACTTC
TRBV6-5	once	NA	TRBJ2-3	CASFQGNFADTQYF	TGTGCCAGCTTTCAGGGGAATTTCGCAGATACGCAGTATTTT
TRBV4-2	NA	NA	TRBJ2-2	CASSQDRNTGELFF	TGTGCCAGCAGCCAGGACAGGAACACCGGGGAGCTGTTTTTT
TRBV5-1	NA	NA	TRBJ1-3	CASSLGQAGDTIYF	TGCGCCAGCAGCTTGGGCCAGGCGGGGGACACCATATATTTT
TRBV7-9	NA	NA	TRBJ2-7	CASSRRGGYEQYF	TGTGCCAGCAGCCGGAGGGGGGGCTACGAGCAGTACTTC
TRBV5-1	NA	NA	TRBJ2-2	CASRTTGTAGELFF	TGCGCCAGCAGGACAACAGGGACTGCCGGGGAGCTGTTTTTT
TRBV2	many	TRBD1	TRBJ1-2	CARGQSYGYTF	TGTGCCAGGGGACAGAGCTATGGCTACACCTTC
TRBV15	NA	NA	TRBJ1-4	CATSRGSAVNEKLFF	TGTGCCACCAGCAGAGGGTCGGCGGTTAATGAAAAACTGTTTTTT
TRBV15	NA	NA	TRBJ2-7	CATSKRSGYYEQYF	TGTGCCACCAGCAAGAGGAGCGGGTACTACGAGCAGTACTTC
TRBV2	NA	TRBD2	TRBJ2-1	CASIPPGLAPGNEQFF	TGTGCCAGCATCCCTCCCGGACTAGCCCCCGGCAATGAGCAGTTCTTC
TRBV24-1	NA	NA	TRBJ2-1	CATSDRLDRRSLVDEQFF	TGTGCCACCAGTGACCGCCTCGACAGGCGCTCTTTGGTTGATGAGCAGTTCTTC
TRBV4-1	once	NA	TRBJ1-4	CASSQDGGRGEKLFF	TGCGCCAGCAGCCAAGATGGAGGGAGAGGTGAAAAACTGTTTTTT
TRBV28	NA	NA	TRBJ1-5	CASTGTGRQPQHF	TGTGCCAGCACCGGGACGGGCAGGCAGCCCCAGCATTTT
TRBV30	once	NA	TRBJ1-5	CAWSRPRALYSNQPQHF	TGTGCCTGGAGTAGACCCAGAGCTCTCTATAGCAATCAGCCCCAGCATTTT
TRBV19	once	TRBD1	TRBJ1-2	CASTSRWTGGSHYGYTF	TGTGCCAGTACCTCCCGATGGACAGGGGGCTCTCACTATGGCTACACCTTC
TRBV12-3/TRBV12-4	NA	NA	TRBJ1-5	CASSFSNQPQHF	TGTGCCAGCAGTTTCAGTAATCAGCCCCAGCATTTT
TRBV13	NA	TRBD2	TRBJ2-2	CASSRQRGGELFF	TGTGCCAGCAGCCGGCAGCGGGGCGGAGAGCTGTTTTTT
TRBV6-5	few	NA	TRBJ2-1	CASTADGDNEQFF	TGTGCCAGCACCGCGGACGGAGACAATGAGCAGTTCTTC
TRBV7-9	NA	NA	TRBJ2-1	CASRYGGRGAYNEQFF	TGTGCCAGCAGATATGGGGGCCGAGGCGCCTACAATGAGCAGTTCTTC
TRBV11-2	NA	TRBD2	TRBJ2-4	CASSRTSGGASMYF	TGTGCCAGCAGCCGGACTAGCGGGGGAGCCAGCATGTACTTC
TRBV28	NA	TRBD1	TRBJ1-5	CASSGGTGYAQPQHF	TGTGCCAGCAGCGGCGGGACAGGGTACGCTCAGCCCCAGCATTTT
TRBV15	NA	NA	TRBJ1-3	CATSRRGSGNTIYF	TGTGCCACCAGCAGACGGGGTTCTGGAAACACCATATATTTT
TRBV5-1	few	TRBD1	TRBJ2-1	CASSLDRVNEQFF	TGCGCCAGCAGCCTGGACAGGGTGAATGAGCAGTTCTTC
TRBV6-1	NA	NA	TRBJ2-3	CASSEADRQGDTQYF	TGTGCCAGCAGTGAAGCGGACCGCCAGGGAGATACGCAGTATTTT
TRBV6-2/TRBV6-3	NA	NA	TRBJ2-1	CASSFINEQFF	TGTGCCAGCAGTTTTATCAATGAGCAGTTCTTC
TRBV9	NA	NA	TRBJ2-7	CASSVALANEQYF	TGTGCCAGCAGCGTAGCATTAGCGAACGAGCAGTACTTC
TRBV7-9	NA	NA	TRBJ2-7	CASSSRGRGYEQYF	TGTGCCAGCAGCTCCCGGGGGCGGGGCTACGAGCAGTACTTC
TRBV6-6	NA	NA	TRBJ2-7	CASSYESRYEQYF	TGTGCCAGCAGTTACGAATCGCGGTACGAGCAGTACTTC